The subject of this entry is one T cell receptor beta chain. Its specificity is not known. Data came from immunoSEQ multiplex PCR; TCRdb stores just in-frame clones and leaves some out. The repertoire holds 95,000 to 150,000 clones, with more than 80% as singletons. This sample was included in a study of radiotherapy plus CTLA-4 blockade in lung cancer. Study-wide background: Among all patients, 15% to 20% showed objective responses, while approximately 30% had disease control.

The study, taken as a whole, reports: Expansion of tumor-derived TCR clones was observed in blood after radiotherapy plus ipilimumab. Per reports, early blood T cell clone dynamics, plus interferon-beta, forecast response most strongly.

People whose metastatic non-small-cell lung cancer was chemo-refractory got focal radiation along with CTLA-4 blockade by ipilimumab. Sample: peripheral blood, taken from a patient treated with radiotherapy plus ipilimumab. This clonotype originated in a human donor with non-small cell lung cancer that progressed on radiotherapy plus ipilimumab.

As DNA, the CDR3 is TGTGCCAGCAGCCCCCAGACCCTTGGAAACACCATATATTTT. It translates to CASSPQTLGNTIYF. The chain uses TRBV7-8 and TRBJ1-3; D uncertain. The germline gives CDR1 SGHVS, CDR2 FQNEAQ. V shed 5 bases and J shed 3 bases, with 11 bases lying between them. This CDR3 contains 14 residues. The full variable domain, completed using reference TRBV7-8 and TRBJ1-3, is GAGVSQSPRYKVAKRGQDVALRCDPISGHVSLFWYQQALGQGPEFLTYFQNEAQLDKSGLPSDRFFAERPEGSVSTLKIQRTQQEDSAVYLCASSPQTLGNTIYFGEGSWLTVV.